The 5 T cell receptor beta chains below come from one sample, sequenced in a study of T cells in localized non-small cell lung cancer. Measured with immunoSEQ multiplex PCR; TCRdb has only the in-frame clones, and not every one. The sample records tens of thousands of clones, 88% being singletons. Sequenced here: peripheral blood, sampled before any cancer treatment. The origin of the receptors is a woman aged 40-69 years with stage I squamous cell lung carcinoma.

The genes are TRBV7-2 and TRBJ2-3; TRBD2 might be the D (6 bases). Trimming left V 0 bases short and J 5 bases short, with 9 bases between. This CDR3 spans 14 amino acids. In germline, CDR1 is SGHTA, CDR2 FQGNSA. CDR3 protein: CASSLALAVDTQYF. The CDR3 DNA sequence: TGTGCCAGCAGCTTAGCACTAGCTGTAGATACGCAGTATTTT.

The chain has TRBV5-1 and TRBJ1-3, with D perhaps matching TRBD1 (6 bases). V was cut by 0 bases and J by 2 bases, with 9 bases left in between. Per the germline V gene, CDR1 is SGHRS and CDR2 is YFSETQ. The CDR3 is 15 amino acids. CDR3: CASSLDRAAGNTIYF. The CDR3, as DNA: TGCGCCAGCAGCTTGGACAGGGCCGCTGGAAACACCATATATTTT.

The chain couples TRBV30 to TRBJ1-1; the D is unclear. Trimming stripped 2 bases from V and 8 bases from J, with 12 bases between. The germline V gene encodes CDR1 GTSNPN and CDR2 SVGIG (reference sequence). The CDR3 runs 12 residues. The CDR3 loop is CAWSKTLVEAFF. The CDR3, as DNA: TGTGCCTGGAGTAAGACGCTCGTGGAAGCTTTCTTT.

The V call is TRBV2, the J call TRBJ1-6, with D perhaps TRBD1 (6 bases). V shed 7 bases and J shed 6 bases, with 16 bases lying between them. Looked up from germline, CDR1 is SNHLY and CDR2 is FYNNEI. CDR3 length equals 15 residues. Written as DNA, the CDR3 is TGTGCCAGCACTTTTCTGGGACATCTTAATTCACCCCTCCACTTT. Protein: CASTFLGHLNSPLHF. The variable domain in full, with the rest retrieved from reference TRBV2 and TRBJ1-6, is EPEVTQTPSHQVTQMGQEVILRCVPISNHLYFYWYRQILGQKVEFLVSFYNNEISEKSEIFDDQFSVERPDGSNFTLKIRSTKLEDSAMYFCASTFLGHLNSPLHFGNGTRLTVT.

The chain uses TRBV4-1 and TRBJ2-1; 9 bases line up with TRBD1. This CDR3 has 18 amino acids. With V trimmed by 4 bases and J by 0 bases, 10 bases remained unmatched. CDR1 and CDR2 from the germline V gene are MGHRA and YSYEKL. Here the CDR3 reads CASSPADRGGDSYNEQFF. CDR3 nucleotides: TGCGCCAGCAGCCCCGCCGACAGGGGGGGGGACTCCTACAATGAGCAGTTCTTC.